This T cell receptor beta chain was recorded in a study of cytomegalovirus exposure and HLA in healthy donors. Study overall: From HLA-typed donors, an early data release held 70 million to 100 million unique TCRs.

The PCR employed 60 Vbeta primers together with 13 Jbeta primers. Profiling relied on immunoSEQ multiplex PCR, and the TCRdb table lists in-frame clones only, not all of them. This sample has around 160,000 clones, with over 60% found just once. The CDR3 contains 16 residues. V lost 4 bases, J lost 0 bases, and 16 bases lay in between. Per germline, CDR1 SGHDT and CDR2 YYEEEE. This clone was counted only a few times. The antigen remains unidentified. Findings and limits, study-wide: When presence/absence was analysed, sequencing depth was taken to be roughly uniform across donors. Among TCR beta chains, those listed as cytomegalovirus-associated numbered more than 150. Donor immune exposure was known only as CMV serostatus.

The sequencing input was PBMCs. The chain couples TRBV5-6 to TRBJ1-1; D might be TRBD1 (5 bases). The receptor was derived from a man aged 50 or older in good health and CMV-seropositive. Here the CDR3 reads CASSGSQEYMNTEAFF. DNA for the CDR3: TGTGCCAGCAGCGGTTCACAGGAATACATGAACACTGAAGCTTTCTTT. Filled out from reference TRBV5-6 and TRBJ1-1, the complete variable domain reads DAGVTQSPTHLIKTRGQQVTLRCSPKSGHDTVSWYQQALGQGPQFIFQYYEEEERQRGNFPDRFSGHQFPNYSSELNVNALLLGDSALYLCASSGSQEYMNTEAFFGQGTRLTVV.